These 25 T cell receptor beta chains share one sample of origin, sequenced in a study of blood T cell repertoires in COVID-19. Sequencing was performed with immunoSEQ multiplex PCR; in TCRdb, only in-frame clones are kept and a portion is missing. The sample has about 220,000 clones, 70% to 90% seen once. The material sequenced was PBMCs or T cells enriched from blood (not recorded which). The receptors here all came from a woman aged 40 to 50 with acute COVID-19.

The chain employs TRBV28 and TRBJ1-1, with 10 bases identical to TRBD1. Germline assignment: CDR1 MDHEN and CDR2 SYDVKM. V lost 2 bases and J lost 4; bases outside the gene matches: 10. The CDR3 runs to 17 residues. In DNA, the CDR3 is TGTGCCAGCAGTTTAGACAGGGGGCCTAAGGGCTTCACTGAAGCTTTCTTT. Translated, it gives CASSLDRGPKGFTEAFF.

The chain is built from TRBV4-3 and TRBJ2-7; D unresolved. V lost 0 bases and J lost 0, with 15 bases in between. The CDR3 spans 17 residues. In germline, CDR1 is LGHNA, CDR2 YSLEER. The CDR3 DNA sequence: TGCGCCAGCAGCCAAGATAACATGGGCTTAGACTCCTACGAGCAGTACTTC. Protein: CASSQDNMGLDSYEQYF.

In nucleotides, the CDR3 is TGTGCCAGTAGGGGGACAGGAATCGCTGGGGGCTACACCTTC. This codes for CASRGTGIAGGYTF. The chain uses TRBV19 and TRBJ1-2, with 8 bases aligning to TRBD1. From germline, CDR1 is LNHDA and CDR2 SQIVND (reference sequence). This CDR3 is built from 14 residues. The V segment lost 6 bases and the J segment 8 bases; nucleotides outside the gene matches: 11.

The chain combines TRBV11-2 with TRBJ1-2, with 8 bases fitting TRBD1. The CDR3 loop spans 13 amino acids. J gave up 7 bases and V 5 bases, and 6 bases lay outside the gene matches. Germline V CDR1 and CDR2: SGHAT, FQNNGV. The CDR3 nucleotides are TGTGCCAGCAGCCAGGCAGGGGGCCGTGGCTACACCTTC. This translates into CASSQAGGRGYTF.

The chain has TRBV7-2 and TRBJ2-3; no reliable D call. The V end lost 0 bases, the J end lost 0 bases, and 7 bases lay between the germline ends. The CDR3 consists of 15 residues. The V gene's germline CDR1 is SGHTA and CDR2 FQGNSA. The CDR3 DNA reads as TGTGCCAGCAGCTTAGCGCCAGGTAGCACAGATACGCAGTATTTT. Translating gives CASSLAPGSTDTQYF.

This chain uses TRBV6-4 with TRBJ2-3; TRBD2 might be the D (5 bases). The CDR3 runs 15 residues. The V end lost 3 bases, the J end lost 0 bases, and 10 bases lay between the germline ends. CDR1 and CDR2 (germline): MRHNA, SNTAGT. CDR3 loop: CASSETTTSTDTQYF. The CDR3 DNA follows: TGTGCCAGCAGTGAGACTACCACCAGCACAGATACGCAGTATTTT.

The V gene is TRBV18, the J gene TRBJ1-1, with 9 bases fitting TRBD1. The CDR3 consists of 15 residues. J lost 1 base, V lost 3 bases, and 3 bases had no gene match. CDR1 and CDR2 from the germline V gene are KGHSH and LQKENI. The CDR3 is CASSPHRGPNTEAFF. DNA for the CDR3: TGTGCCAGCTCACCGCACAGGGGGCCGAACACTGAAGCTTTCTTT. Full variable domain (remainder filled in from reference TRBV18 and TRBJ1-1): NAGVMQNPRHLVRRRGQEARLRCSPMKGHSHVYWYRQLPEEGLKFMVYLQKENIIDESGMPKERFSAEFPKEGPSILRIQQVVRGDSAAYFCASSPHRGPNTEAFFGQGTRLTVV.

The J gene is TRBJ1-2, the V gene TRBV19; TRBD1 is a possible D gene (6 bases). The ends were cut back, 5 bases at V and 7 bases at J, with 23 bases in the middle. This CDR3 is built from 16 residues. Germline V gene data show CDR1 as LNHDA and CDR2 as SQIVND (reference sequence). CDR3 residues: CASSSRGGQRSTGYTF. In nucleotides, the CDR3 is TGTGCCAGTAGTTCACGCGGGGGACAAAGGAGCACTGGCTACACCTTC.

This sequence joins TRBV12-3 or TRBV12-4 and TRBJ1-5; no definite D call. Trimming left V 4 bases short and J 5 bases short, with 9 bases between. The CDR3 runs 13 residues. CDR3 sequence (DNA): TGTGCCAGCAGTTCGTCCCGGTATCAGCCCCAGCATTTT. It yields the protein CASSSSRYQPQHF.

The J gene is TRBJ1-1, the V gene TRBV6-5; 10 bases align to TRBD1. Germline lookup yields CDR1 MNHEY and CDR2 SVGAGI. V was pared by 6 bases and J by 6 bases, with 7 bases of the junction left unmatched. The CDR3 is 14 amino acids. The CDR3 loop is CASSLGQGVAEAFF. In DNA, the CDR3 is TGTGCCAGCAGCTTAGGACAGGGGGTCGCTGAAGCTTTCTTT.

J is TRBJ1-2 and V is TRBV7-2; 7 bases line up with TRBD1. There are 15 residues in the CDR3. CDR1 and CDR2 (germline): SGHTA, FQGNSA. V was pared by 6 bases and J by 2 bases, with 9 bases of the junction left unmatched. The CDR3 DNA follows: TGTGCCAGCAGTTACAGGGGAGGTCGAAACTATGGCTACACCTTC. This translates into CASSYRGGRNYGYTF.

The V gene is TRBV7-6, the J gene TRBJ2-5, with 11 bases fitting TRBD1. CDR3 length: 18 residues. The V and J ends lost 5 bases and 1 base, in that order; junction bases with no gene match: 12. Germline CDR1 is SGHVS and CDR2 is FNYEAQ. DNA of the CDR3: TGTGCCAGCAGCCTCGGGACAGGGGGAGGAATGGGCCAAGAGACCCAGTACTTC. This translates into CASSLGTGGGMGQETQYF.

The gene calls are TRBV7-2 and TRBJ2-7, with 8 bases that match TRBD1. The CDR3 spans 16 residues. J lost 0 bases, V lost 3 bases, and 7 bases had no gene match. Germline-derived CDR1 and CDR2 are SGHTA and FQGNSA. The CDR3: CASSLVGTGLSYEQYF. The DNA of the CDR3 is TGTGCCAGCAGCTTGGTCGGGACAGGCCTCTCCTACGAGCAGTACTTC.

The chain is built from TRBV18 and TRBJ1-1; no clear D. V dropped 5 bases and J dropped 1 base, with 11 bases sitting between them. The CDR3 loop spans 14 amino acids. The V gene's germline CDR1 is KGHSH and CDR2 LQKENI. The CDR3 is CASSEFRGNTEAFF. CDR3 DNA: TGTGCCAGCTCAGAGTTTCGGGGGAACACTGAAGCTTTCTTT.

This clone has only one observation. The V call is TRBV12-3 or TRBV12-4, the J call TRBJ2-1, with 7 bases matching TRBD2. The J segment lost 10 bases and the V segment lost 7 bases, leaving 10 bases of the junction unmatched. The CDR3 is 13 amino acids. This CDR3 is CASTSGIAGEQFF. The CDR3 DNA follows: TGTGCCAGCACTTCGGGGATAGCGGGCGAGCAGTTCTTC.

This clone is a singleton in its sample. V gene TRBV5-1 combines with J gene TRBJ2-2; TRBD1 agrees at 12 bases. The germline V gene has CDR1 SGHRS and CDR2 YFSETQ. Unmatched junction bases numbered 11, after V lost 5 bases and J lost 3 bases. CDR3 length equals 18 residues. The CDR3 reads CASSTGTGGSGYTGELFF. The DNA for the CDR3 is TGCGCCAGCAGTACCGGGACAGGGGGCTCAGGGTACACCGGGGAGCTGTTTTTT.

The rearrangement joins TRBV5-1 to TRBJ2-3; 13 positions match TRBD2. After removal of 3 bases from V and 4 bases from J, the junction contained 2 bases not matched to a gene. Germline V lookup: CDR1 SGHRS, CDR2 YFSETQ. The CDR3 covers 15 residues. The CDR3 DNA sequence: TGCGCCAGCAGCTCACTAGCGGGGGGGGCAGATACGCAGTATTTT. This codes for CASSSLAGGADTQYF.

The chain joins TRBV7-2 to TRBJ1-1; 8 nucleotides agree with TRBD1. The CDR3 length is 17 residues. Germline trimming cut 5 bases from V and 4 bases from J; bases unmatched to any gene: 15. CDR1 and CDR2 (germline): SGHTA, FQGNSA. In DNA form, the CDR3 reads TGTGCCAGCAGCCTCCTAACCCCCAGGGGGCTCCGCACTGAAGCTTTCTTT. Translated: CASSLLTPRGLRTEAFF.

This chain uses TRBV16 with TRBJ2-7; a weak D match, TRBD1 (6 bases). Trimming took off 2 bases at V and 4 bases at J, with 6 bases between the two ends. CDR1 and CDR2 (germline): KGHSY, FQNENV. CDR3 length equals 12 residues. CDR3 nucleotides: TGTGCCAGCAGCCAAAGGGGGTACGAGCAGTACTTC. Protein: CASSQRGYEQYF.

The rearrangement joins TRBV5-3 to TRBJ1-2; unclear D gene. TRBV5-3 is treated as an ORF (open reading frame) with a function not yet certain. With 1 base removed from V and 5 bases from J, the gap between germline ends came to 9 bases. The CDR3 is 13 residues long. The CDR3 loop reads CARSLSSTYGYTF. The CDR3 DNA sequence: TGTGCCAGAAGCTTGTCGAGTACTTATGGCTACACCTTC.

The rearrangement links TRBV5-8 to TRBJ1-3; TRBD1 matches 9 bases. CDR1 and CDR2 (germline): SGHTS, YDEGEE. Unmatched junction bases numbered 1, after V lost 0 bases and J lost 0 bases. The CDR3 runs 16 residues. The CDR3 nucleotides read TGTGCCAGCAGCTTGGGGGACAGGGCCTCTGGAAACACCATATATTTT. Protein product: CASSLGDRASGNTIYF.

The CDR3 protein is CASSSQALSGNTIYF. In DNA form, the CDR3 reads TGTGCCAGCAGCTCCCAGGCGCTCTCTGGAAACACCATATATTTT. This chain links TRBV7-9 with TRBJ1-3, with unresolved D. The germline V and J ends were trimmed by 4 bases and 0 bases, with 10 bases remaining between them. This CDR3 has 15 residues. Per the germline V gene, CDR1 is SEHNR and CDR2 is FQNEAQ (reference sequence).

This CDR3 reads CASSPLVGLAGVEQYF. The CDR3 coding sequence is TGTGCCAGCAGCCCCCTGGTTGGACTAGCGGGGGTCGAGCAGTACTTC. The genes are TRBV3-1 (or the pseudogene TRBV3-2) and TRBJ2-7; 13 bases match TRBD2. Germline assignment: CDR1 LGHDT and CDR2 YNNKEL (reference sequence). This CDR3 is 16 amino acids long. V trimming: 4 bases; J trimming: 6 bases; junction bases outside the gene matches: 9.

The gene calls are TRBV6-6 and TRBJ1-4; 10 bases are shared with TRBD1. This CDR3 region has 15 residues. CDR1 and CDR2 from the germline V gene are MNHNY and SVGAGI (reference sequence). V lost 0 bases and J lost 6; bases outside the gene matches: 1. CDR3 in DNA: TGTGCCAGCAGTTACTCTGACAGGGGGCATGAAAAACTGTTTTTT. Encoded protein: CASSYSDRGHEKLFF.

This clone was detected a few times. CDR3 sequence (DNA): TGCAGCGTTGCCGGCAGGGGAACAGATACGCAGTATTTT. Amino acid sequence: CSVAGRGTDTQYF. The V call is TRBV29-1, the J call TRBJ2-3; D is perhaps TRBD1 (6 bases). V was clipped by 4 bases and J by 3 bases, with 11 bases between them. Germline CDR1 and CDR2: SQVTM and ANQGSEA. The CDR3 totals 13 residues.